A single sample gave rise to the 18 T cell receptor beta chains below, sequenced in a study of vaccination effects on CD4 cells after COVID-19. Profiled with immunoSEQ multiplex PCR; TCRdb holds only in-frame clones, not every one. Of about 70,000 clones in the sample, around 70% were seen once. These TCRs' antigens remain unknown. Under the ViraFEST assay, PBMC were stimulated with viral peptide pools so that antigen-specific CD4+ T cells expanded. Sequencing was performed afterwards. Cells that had been cultured for less than 13 days were the source of isolated CD4+ T cells. SARS-CoV-2 infection was confirmed by PCR in the person between March and December 2020. Source: CD4+ T cells from PBMCs cultured with HIV peptides, taken before COVID-19 vaccination. The subset here: HIV-1 Nef peptide pool negative control/reference culture. These receptors came from a human donor who had a prior SARS-CoV-2 infection.

This clone came up a few times. J is TRBJ2-2 and V is TRBV27, with D unresolved. V lost 6 bases, J lost 5 bases, and 10 bases lay in between. CDR3 length: 13 amino acids. Germline CDR1 MNHEY, CDR2 SMNVEV (reference sequence). The CDR3 sequence is CASRRGRTGELFF. CDR3 DNA: TGTGCCAGCAGAAGAGGTAGAACCGGGGAGCTGTTTTTT.

The genes are TRBV7-6 and TRBJ2-7, with 11 bases that match TRBD2. The germline CDR1 and CDR2 sequences are SGHVS and FNYEAQ. The trim removed 5 bases at V and 5 bases at J, leaving 17 bases unmatched. The CDR3 spans 18 residues. The CDR3 region has the DNA TGTGCCAGCAGCCCGCCAGGTGATAGCGGGAGGGTTAAGGACGAGCAGTACTTC. It specifies CASSPPGDSGRVKDEQYF.

The V call is TRBV18, the J call TRBJ2-7, with 8 positions matching TRBD1. Trimming cost V 5 bases and J 1 base; bases outside gene matches: 4. The CDR3 is 14 residues long. Germline CDR1 is KGHSH and CDR2 is LQKENI. The CDR3 coding sequence is TGTGCCAGCTCATTCGGACAGGGATCCTACGAGCAGTACTTC. Protein: CASSFGQGSYEQYF.

The chain couples TRBV9 to TRBJ1-2, with a tentative D call TRBD1 (6 bases). The CDR3 runs to 15 residues. Deletions cut 4 bases from V and 3 bases from J, with 16 bases between. Germline lookup yields CDR1 SGDLS and CDR2 YYNGEE. The chain's CDR3 is CASSPGVAADYGYTF. Written as DNA, the CDR3 is TGTGCCAGCAGCCCAGGGGTCGCAGCGGACTATGGCTACACCTTC.

This CDR3 reads CASSLGIRGTQETQYF. In nucleotides, the CDR3 is TGTGCCAGCAGCTTAGGTATACGGGGGACCCAAGAGACCCAGTACTTC. The chain is built from TRBV7-8 and TRBJ2-5, with D tentatively TRBD2 (6 bases). V lost 1 base and J 1 base, leaving 13 bases between the germline ends. Looked up from germline, CDR1 is SGHVS and CDR2 is FQNEAQ. The CDR3 is 16 residues long.

The V gene is TRBV19, the J gene TRBJ2-1, with 12 bases that match TRBD2. Per the germline V gene, CDR1 is LNHDA and CDR2 is SQIVND (reference sequence). Losses at the gene ends were 3 bases for V and 8 bases for J; bases not matched to a gene: 5. CDR3 length: 15 residues. CDR3 region: CASSILAGGQDEQFF. The CDR3 DNA reads as TGTGCCAGTAGTATTCTAGCGGGGGGGCAGGATGAGCAGTTCTTC. The whole variable domain, filled in from reference TRBV19 and TRBJ2-1, reads DGGITQSPKYLFRKEGQNVTLSCEQNLNHDAMYWYRQDPGQGLRLIYYSQIVNDFQKGDIAEGYSVSREKKESFPLTVTSAQKNPTAFYLCASSILAGGQDEQFFGPGTRLTVL.

The CDR3 nucleotides read TGTGCCAGCAGTTACGGGGTCGGGCTAGCGGGAGGTTACGAGACCCAGTACTTC. As protein: CASSYGVGLAGGYETQYF. The rearrangement joins TRBV6-2 or TRBV6-3 to TRBJ2-5; 11 nucleotides agree with TRBD2. The CDR3 is 18 residues long. V lost 2 bases, J lost 5 bases, and 13 bases stayed unmatched. Germline lookup yields CDR1 MNHEY and CDR2 SVGEGT.

J is TRBJ2-5 and V is TRBV5-6; 12 bases align to TRBD2. Germline V gene data show CDR1 as SGHDT and CDR2 as YYEEEE. Losses at the gene ends were 4 bases for V and 0 bases for J; bases not matched to a gene: 13. The CDR3 has 19 residues. The CDR3 nucleotides are TGTGCCAGCAGCCAGGCAAGGTCTAGCGGGGGGGTATACCAAGAGACCCAGTACTTC. Residues: CASSQARSSGGVYQETQYF. Looking up the rest from reference TRBV5-6 and TRBJ2-5 gives the full variable domain: DAGVTQSPTHLIKTRGQQVTLRCSPKSGHDTVSWYQQALGQGPQFIFQYYEEEERQRGNFPDRFSGHQFPNYSSELNVNALLLGDSALYLCASSQARSSGGVYQETQYFGPGTRLLVL.

This clone was counted a few times. The V call is TRBV7-8, the J call TRBJ1-6, with D possibly matching TRBD1 (6 bases). This CDR3 has 17 amino acids. Germline assignment: CDR1 SGHVS and CDR2 FQNEAQ. Trimming shortened V by 4 bases and J by 0 bases, and 13 bases separated the two germline ends. CDR3 in amino acids: CASSSRGPSSYNSPLHF. In nucleotides, the CDR3 is TGTGCCAGCAGCTCCAGGGGTCCTAGCTCCTATAATTCACCCCTCCACTTT.

V usage is TRBV25-1 and J usage is TRBJ1-2; perhaps TRBD1 as D (6 bases). There are 16 residues in the CDR3. Germline values: CDR1 MGHDK, CDR2 SYGVNS. The germline V and J ends were trimmed by 3 bases and 1 base, with 15 bases remaining between them. Written as DNA, the CDR3 is TGTGCCAGCAGTGAGGGGCCAGGGGTACTTAACTATGGCTACACCTTC. Translating it yields CASSEGPGVLNYGYTF.

The chain joins TRBV5-4 to TRBJ1-4, with TRBD1 identical over 10 bases. V shed 4 bases and J 5 bases; nucleotides not matched to a gene: 5. The germline V gene encodes CDR1 SGHNT and CDR2 YYREEE (reference sequence). The CDR3 sequence is 15 residues long. In DNA form, the CDR3 reads TGTGCCAGCAGCCAGGGACAGGGGAGGAATGAAAAACTGTTTTTT. Amino acids: CASSQGQGRNEKLFF.

The CDR3 is CASSLGTSTGWAEAFF. The CDR3 region has the DNA TGTGCCAGCAGCTTAGGAACTTCGACAGGTTGGGCTGAAGCTTTCTTT. This rearrangement joins TRBV7-8 to TRBJ1-1; possibly TRBD1 for D (6 bases). CDR1 and CDR2 from the germline V gene are SGHVS and FQNEAQ. Trimming took off 1 base at V and 6 bases at J, with 18 bases between the two ends. This CDR3 is built from 16 residues.

This chain links TRBV6-2 or TRBV6-3 with TRBJ2-2; D is possibly TRBD2 (6 bases). V was pared by 2 bases and J by 5 bases, with 24 bases between. The length of the CDR3 is 19 residues. The V gene's germline CDR1 is MNHEY and CDR2 SVGEGT. The CDR3, as DNA: TGTGCCAGCAGTTACCGCACATACCGACTAGACTATACGACCGGGGAGCTGTTTTTT. The encoded protein is CASSYRTYRLDYTTGELFF.

The chain carries TRBV21-1 and TRBJ2-7; the table calls TRBD2, which could not be checked here. TRBV21-1 corresponds to a pseudogene. The CDR3 covers 20 residues. This chain's CDR3 is CASSKDGPGGRLAGSSEQYF. The CDR3 nucleotides read TGTGCCAGCAGCAAAGATGGTCCAGGGGGACGGCTAGCGGGAAGTAGCGAGCAGTACTTC.

The V call is TRBV6-1, the J call TRBJ2-3; 9 bases are a match to TRBD2. This CDR3 contains 18 residues. Germline assignment: CDR1 MNHNS and CDR2 SASEGT. Trimming removed 4 bases from V and 4 bases from J; junction bases left unmatched: 15. In nucleotides, the CDR3 is TGTGCCAGCAGTGCCAACCCGATGAGACTAGCGGAAGCAGATACGCAGTATTTT. This sequence encodes CASSANPMRLAEADTQYF.

This clone came up once. CDR3 sequence reads: CASSPRSRYTGELFF. In nucleotides, the CDR3 is TGTGCCAGCAGCCCCAGGAGTCGTTACACCGGGGAGCTGTTTTTT. The V call is TRBV5-5, the J call TRBJ2-2, with D hard to call. The germline V and J ends were trimmed by 4 bases and 3 bases, with 13 bases remaining between them. CDR3 size: 15 residues. Germline V gene lookup returns CDR1 SGHKS and CDR2 YYEKEE (reference sequence).

The V gene is TRBV7-2, the J gene TRBJ2-3; D assignment may be TRBD1 or TRBD2 (5 bases each). The CDR3 has 14 residues. Germline V CDR1 and CDR2: SGHTA, FQGNSA. Trimming removed 3 bases from V and 4 bases from J, with 11 bases in between. CDR3 nucleotides: TGTGCCAGCAGCTTTTCGGGGCCCGCAGATACGCAGTATTTT. Translating it yields CASSFSGPADTQYF.

This chain connects TRBV2 to TRBJ1-1, with D uncertain. Germline V CDR1 and CDR2: SNHLY, FYNNEI. V gave up 3 bases and J gave up 5 bases, with 16 bases separating them. The CDR3 extends over 15 amino acids. This chain's CDR3 is CASSDMREGWTEAFF. The DNA for the CDR3 is TGTGCCAGCAGTGATATGCGGGAAGGATGGACTGAAGCTTTCTTT. Using reference TRBV2 and TRBJ1-1 for the parts outside the CDR3, the full variable domain is EPEVTQTPSHQVTQMGQEVILRCVPISNHLYFYWYRQILGQKVEFLVSFYNNEISEKSEIFDDQFSVERPDGSNFTLKIRSTKLEDSAMYFCASSDMREGWTEAFFGQGTRLTVV.